A single sample is the source of the 25 T cell receptor beta chains below, sequenced in a study of naive and memory T cell subsets. Study-wide results and caveats: Especially in CD8 cells, naive repertoires contained a few larger clonotypes, possibly CD45RA-re-expressing memory cells.

These receptors have no known antigen. Two oligonucleotides, mixed equimolar, formed the beta constant-region primer covering TRBC1 and TRBC2. Ligated cDNA was amplified by four rounds of PCR with nested alpha and beta constant-region primers and SP2. Each CDR3 protein is one row after TCRdb ran MiXCR on the UMI-ligation and nested PCR reads. Of tens of thousands of distinct CDR3 sequences detected, approximately 10% appear once; the ten largest clones hold over 0.11%. The sample comprised naive CD4+ T cells from blood. These receptors originate from a human donor in good health.

The chain carries TRBV5-1 and TRBJ2-1; TRBD2 matches 9 bases. With V trimmed by 4 bases and J by 5 bases, 7 bases remained unmatched. The germline V gene encodes CDR1 SGHRS and CDR2 YFSETQ. The CDR3 is 15 residues long. CDR3 residues: CASSPPSGENNEQFF. In DNA form, the CDR3 reads TGCGCCAGCAGCCCCCCTAGCGGGGAAAACAATGAGCAGTTCTTC.

This clonotype came up a few times. The chain links TRBV14 to TRBJ1-4; D gene ambiguous. Germline CDR1 and CDR2: SGHDN and FVKESK. The ends were cut back, 7 bases at V and 5 bases at J, with 14 bases in the middle. This CDR3 spans 14 amino acids. CDR3 protein: CASNRAAGNEKLFF. CDR3 nucleotide sequence: TGTGCCAGCAATAGGGCAGCCGGGAATGAAAAACTGTTTTTT.

This clonotype was counted a few times. The CDR3 loop reads CASSYNRGNQPQHF. CDR3 coding DNA: TGTGCCAGCAGTTATAATAGGGGGAATCAGCCCCAGCATTTT. The V and J genes are TRBV6-2 or TRBV6-3 and TRBJ1-5, with TRBD1 as a possible D gene (6 bases). Germline V gene lookup returns CDR1 MNHEY and CDR2 SVGEGT. The length of the CDR3 is 14 residues. Trimming removed 3 bases at V and 4 bases at J, with 10 bases between.

This clonotype was found a few times. V is TRBV24-1 and J is TRBJ1-5, with a possible D match to TRBD1 (5 bases). Germline CDR1 reads KGHDR; CDR2 reads SFDVKD. This CDR3 comprises 14 residues. The V gene lost 4 bases and the J gene lost 9 bases, with 15 bases spanning the gap. The CDR3 spells CATSDPGSSRPQHF. The CDR3 DNA reads as TGTGCCACCAGTGACCCAGGGTCATCCAGGCCCCAGCATTTT.

This clonotype came up many times. The chain has TRBV20-1 and TRBJ2-7, with a possible D match to TRBD1 (8 bases). Germline assignment: CDR1 DFQATT and CDR2 SNEGSKA (reference sequence). CDR3 length equals 17 residues. V was pared by 1 base and J by 5 bases, with 24 bases between. CDR3 in amino acids: CSARGGGGQGVGNEQYF. Here the CDR3 DNA reads TGCAGTGCTAGAGGCGGGGGAGGACAGGGCGTTGGGAACGAGCAGTACTTC.

This clonotype was detected ten times or more. The chain employs TRBV19 and TRBJ2-1; 13 positions agree with TRBD2. The CDR3 runs to 21 residues. The J segment lost 1 base and the V segment lost 7 bases, leaving 19 bases of the junction unmatched. Germline V lookup: CDR1 LNHDA, CDR2 SQIVND (reference sequence). CDR3 in amino acids: CASKTGTGAPGLAGSYNEQFF. The CDR3 DNA reads TGTGCCAGTAAGACCGGGACAGGGGCCCCGGGACTAGCGGGATCCTACAATGAGCAGTTCTTC.

This clonotype was observed many times. The chain uses TRBV28 and TRBJ2-1; D is unresolved. V was shortened by 1 base and J by 8 bases, with 3 bases between the two germline ends. CDR3 length equals 11 residues. Germline V CDR1 and CDR2: MDHEN, SYDVKM. CDR3 nucleotides: TGTGCCAGCAGTTTATATGATGAGCAGTTCTTC. It codes for CASSLYDEQFF.

The gene calls are TRBV10-3 and TRBJ1-2, with no clear D. The V gene's germline CDR1 is ENHRY and CDR2 SYGVKD. The CDR3 is 15 amino acids. Trimming shortened V by 7 bases and J by 4 bases, and 19 bases separated the two germline ends. This chain's CDR3 is CAITSTLTGSYGYTF. The CDR3 region has the DNA TGTGCCATCACCTCCACCCTGACGGGAAGCTATGGCTACACCTTC.

In this sample, this clonotype turned up a few times. The CDR3 DNA reads as TGTGCCTGGAGTGTTCCTCGGACTAGCGGTTACAATGAGCAGTTCTTC. Translation gives CAWSVPRTSGYNEQFF. The J gene is TRBJ2-1, the V gene TRBV30, with 10 nucleotides matching TRBD2. The V segment lost 0 bases and the J segment 4 bases; nucleotides outside the gene matches: 6. CDR1 and CDR2 (germline): GTSNPN, SVGIG (reference sequence). The CDR3 is made up of 16 amino acids.

The sample holds a few counts of this clonotype. This sequence joins TRBV7-9 and TRBJ1-2; D is possibly TRBD1 (6 bases). The V end was cut by 5 bases, the J end by 8 bases, with 24 bases between. The CDR3 is 16 residues long. Germline V gene sequence: CDR1 SEHNR, CDR2 FQNEAQ (reference sequence). For the CDR3, the DNA is TGTGCCAGCAGCGGTGCCACAGGGCTGGGTTCGGGAGGCTACACCTTC. Translated, it gives CASSGATGLGSGGYTF. Supplemented by reference TRBV7-9 and TRBJ1-2, the full variable domain reads DTGVSQNPRHKITKRGQNVTFRCDPISEHNRLYWYRQTLGQGPEFLTYFQNEAQLEKSRLLSDRFSAERPKGSFSTLEIQRTEQGDSAMYLCASSGATGLGSGGYTFGSGTRLTVV.

This clonotype was seen many times. CDR3 loop: CASSYSDRVATGELFF. In nucleotides, the CDR3 is TGTGCCAGCAGTTACTCGGACAGGGTGGCCACCGGGGAGCTGTTTTTT. The rearrangement joins TRBV6-2 or TRBV6-3 to TRBJ2-2; TRBD1 matches at 8 bases. The CDR3 spans 16 residues. The germline V gene encodes CDR1 MNHEY and CDR2 SVGEGT. V lost 0 bases and J lost 4; bases outside the gene matches: 4.

This clonotype turned up a few times. This chain joins TRBV6-2 or TRBV6-3 and TRBJ2-7; D gene unclear. Trimming removed 7 bases from V and 2 bases from J, with 21 bases in between. CDR1 MNHEY and CDR2 SVGEGT come from the germline V gene. This CDR3 comprises 16 residues. CDR3 in DNA: TGTGCCAGCATGATTTCTGGCCCCTCGAGTACCTACGAGCAGTACTTC. Amino acids: CASMISGPSSTYEQYF.

This clonotype has just a few counts. The chain uses TRBV5-1 and TRBJ2-1; D call uncertain. CDR1 and CDR2 (germline): SGHRS, YFSETQ. The V end was cut by 0 bases, the J end by 5 bases, with 15 bases between. This CDR3 contains 16 residues. The CDR3 DNA is TGCGCCAGCAGCTTGGCGGCGAGTCAGATTAACAATGAGCAGTTCTTC. Translated: CASSLAASQINNEQFF.

This clonotype was detected many times. The chain has TRBV20-1 and TRBJ1-2, with 8 nucleotides matching TRBD1. This CDR3 comprises 15 residues. Germline V gene lookup returns CDR1 DFQATT and CDR2 SNEGSKA (reference sequence). J lost 7 bases, V lost 2 bases, and 12 bases had no gene match. The CDR3 DNA sequence: TGCAGTGCTAGATCGCTGGACAGGGCCCCGGGTGGCTACACCTTC. It translates to CSARSLDRAPGGYTF.

In this sample, this clonotype turned up a few times. The V gene is TRBV6-1, the J gene TRBJ2-3, with D unresolved. Germline lookup yields CDR1 MNHNS and CDR2 SASEGT. The CDR3 consists of 15 residues. Between the trimmed V and J ends, which lost 1 base and 2 bases, there was a span of 10 bases. This CDR3 reads CASSEGGPYTDTQYF. For the CDR3, the DNA is TGTGCCAGCAGTGAAGGAGGACCCTACACAGATACGCAGTATTTT.

This sequence joins TRBV4-2 and TRBJ1-5; D ambiguous. This CDR3 is built from 13 residues. The V end lost 2 bases, the J end lost 6 bases, and 8 bases lay between the germline ends. Germline V gene data show CDR1 as LGHNA and CDR2 as YNFKEQ. CDR3 bases: TGTGCCAGCAGCCAACAGTCGGGTCAGCCCCAGCATTTT. It encodes CASSQQSGQPQHF.

This sequence joins TRBV7-3 and TRBJ2-3; D might be TRBD1 (6 bases). The germline V gene encodes CDR1 SGHTA and CDR2 FQGTGA. The CDR3 length is 18 residues. The germline V and J ends were trimmed by 0 bases and 0 bases, with 16 bases remaining between them. CDR3 sequence (DNA): TGTGCCAGCAGCTTAACGGGCAGGGGTGCGCTAAGCACAGATACGCAGTATTTT. Protein sequence: CASSLTGRGALSTDTQYF.

Only a few counts were recorded for this clonotype. The V and J genes are TRBV2 and TRBJ2-6; D might be TRBD1 (6 bases). The germline V gene has CDR1 SNHLY and CDR2 FYNNEI. The CDR3 covers 15 residues. V was shortened by 7 bases and J by 0 bases, with 10 bases between the two germline ends. CDR3 DNA: TGTGCCAGCACTAACAGGGACTCTGGGGCCAACGTCCTGACTTTC. This sequence encodes CASTNRDSGANVLTF.

This chain links TRBV7-9 with TRBJ2-7; no clear D gene. The CDR3 consists of 11 residues. CDR1 and CDR2 from the germline V gene are SEHNR and FQNEAQ (reference sequence). Trimming stripped 5 bases from V and 5 bases from J, with 7 bases between. This CDR3 reads CASSRGNEQYF. The CDR3 DNA reads as TGTGCCAGCAGCCGTGGCAACGAGCAGTACTTC.

The V call is TRBV12-3 or TRBV12-4, the J call TRBJ2-7; TRBD1 might be the D (5 bases). The CDR3 totals 15 residues. V was trimmed by 5 bases and J by 2 bases, leaving 16 bases between them. In DNA form, the CDR3 reads TGTGCCAGCAGTCCATCCTCGACAGCCCCCTACGAGCAGTACTTC. Protein: CASSPSSTAPYEQYF.

This clonotype was seen more than once but under ten times. The rearrangement uses TRBV7-2 and TRBJ1-2, with no clear D. Trimming removed 5 bases from V and 14 bases from J, with 18 bases in between. This CDR3 comprises 12 residues. Germline-derived CDR1 and CDR2 are SGHTA and FQGNSA. CDR3 residues: CASSETGVLSTF. For the CDR3, the DNA is TGTGCCAGCAGCGAGACTGGCGTCTTAAGTACCTTC.

The V gene is TRBV7-2, the J gene TRBJ2-1, with TRBD2 identical over 9 bases. Trimming at V came to 4 bases and at J to 7 bases, leaving 8 bases not matched to a gene. From germline, CDR1 is SGHTA and CDR2 FQGNSA. The CDR3 spans 15 residues. CDR3 coding DNA: TGTGCCAGCAGCTCCAGGCTAGCGGGGTCGAATGAGCAGTTCTTC. This sequence encodes CASSSRLAGSNEQFF.

The gene calls are TRBV20-1 and TRBJ2-5; 8 bases agree with TRBD2. This CDR3 is 13 amino acids long. Germline V gene data show CDR1 as DFQATT and CDR2 as SNEGSKA (reference sequence). The ends lost 3 bases at V and 3 bases at J; junction bases unmatched: 3. The CDR3 sequence: CSASRAGEETQYF. The CDR3 nucleotides are TGCAGTGCTAGTCGAGCGGGGGAAGAGACCCAGTACTTC.

V is TRBV29-1 and J is TRBJ1-4; D is ambiguous. Germline values: CDR1 SQVTM, CDR2 ANQGSEA. With 6 bases removed from V and 4 bases from J, the gap between germline ends came to 12 bases. CDR3 length: 13 residues. The CDR3 here is CSVQSSLNEKLFF. CDR3 nucleotide sequence: TGCAGCGTACAGTCGTCGCTTAATGAAAAACTGTTTTTT.

The rearrangement joins TRBV24-1 to TRBJ2-1, with 9 bases fitting TRBD1. The germline V gene has CDR1 KGHDR and CDR2 SFDVKD. The CDR3 is 17 residues long. V lost 5 bases, J lost 4 bases, and 11 bases stayed unmatched. The CDR3, as DNA: TGTGCCACCAGTGCTACCGAGGGGACAGGGAGGTACAATGAGCAGTTCTTC. Its translation is CATSATEGTGRYNEQFF.